These 32 T cell receptor beta chains were sequenced from one sample in a study of T cells after yellow fever vaccination. From the 5' RACE reads, TCRdb called clonotypes with MiXCR, one entry per CDR3 protein. Of hundreds of thousands of distinct CDR3 sequences in the sample, 10% to 15% are singletons; the top ten hold under 15%. The specimen comprised PBMCs, sampled on the day of the yellow fever booster vaccination. The receptors derive from a man aged 25-45 years who received the YFV17D yellow fever vaccine.

The V and J genes are TRBV27 and TRBJ2-5; D possibly corresponds to TRBD2 (5 bases). Trimming took 3 bases from V and 4 from J, leaving 15 bases between them. Germline CDR1 is MNHEY and CDR2 is SMNVEV (reference sequence). CDR3 length: 15 residues. The CDR3 spells CASSFDPYGGETQYF. The CDR3 region has the DNA TGTGCCAGCAGTTTTGACCCCTATGGAGGAGAGACCCAGTACTTC.

The chain links TRBV13 to TRBJ2-1; TRBD2 is a possible D gene (5 bases). V lost 1 base and J lost 3, with 10 bases in between. Germline V gives CDR1 PRHDT, CDR2 FYEKMQ (reference sequence). The CDR3 sequence is 15 residues long. The CDR3 sequence: CASSLALAFYNEQFF. CDR3 DNA: TGTGCCAGCAGCTTAGCTCTAGCCTTCTACAATGAGCAGTTCTTC.

This clonotype was counted between two and nine times. The rearrangement uses TRBV2 and TRBJ2-3; D unresolved. Trimming stripped 2 bases from V and 2 bases from J, with 5 bases between. The CDR3 totals 13 residues. Looked up from germline, CDR1 is SNHLY and CDR2 is FYNNEI. The CDR3 sequence: CASSERPTDTQYF. The DNA of the CDR3 is TGTGCCAGCAGTGAACGCCCCACAGATACGCAGTATTTT.

This chain connects TRBV27 to TRBJ2-1; possible D gene TRBD2, 6 bases. The CDR3 contains 15 residues. Germline V gives CDR1 MNHEY, CDR2 SMNVEV (reference sequence). V was pared by 4 bases and J by 0 bases, with 10 bases between. The CDR3 DNA reads TGTGCCAGCAGTTCGGGAGTCCCCTCCTACAATGAGCAGTTCTTC. Translated: CASSSGVPSYNEQFF.

The chain recombines TRBV7-9 with TRBJ1-2; no clear D. The V end was cut by 3 bases, the J end by 2 bases, with 10 bases between. The CDR3 spans 14 residues. Germline CDR1 SEHNR, CDR2 FQNEAQ (reference sequence). DNA of the CDR3: TGTGCCAGCAGCTTTAACCGGGAGAACTATGGCTACACCTTC. It specifies CASSFNRENYGYTF.

This chain joins TRBV5-1 and TRBJ2-5, with 11 nucleotides matching TRBD2. Looked up from germline, CDR1 is SGHRS and CDR2 is YFSETQ. The CDR3 runs to 18 residues. V was pared by 7 bases and J by 5 bases, with 19 bases of the junction left unmatched. The CDR3 region is CASSTGSLAGGSWETQYF. Here the CDR3 DNA reads TGCGCCAGCTCAACCGGAAGTCTAGCGGGAGGAAGCTGGGAGACCCAGTACTTC.

This clonotype was recorded a few times. As DNA, the CDR3 is TGCGCCAGCAGGCCCGACAGGTCCCACTATGGCTACACCTTC. Translated: CASRPDRSHYGYTF. The rearrangement uses TRBV5-1 and TRBJ1-2, with TRBD1 as a possible D gene (6 bases). Germline V gene data show CDR1 as SGHRS and CDR2 as YFSETQ. V lost 5 bases and J lost 3, with 14 bases in between. This CDR3 comprises 14 residues.

J is TRBJ2-3 and V is TRBV7-2; TRBD1 matches at 9 bases. V dropped 3 bases and J dropped 5; count of bases not matched to a gene: 9. Germline CDR1 SGHTA, CDR2 FQGNSA. The CDR3 loop spans 16 amino acids. CDR3 sequence reads: CASSFGGTGRRDTQYF. The CDR3 nucleotides are TGTGCCAGCAGCTTTGGGGGGACAGGGAGGAGAGATACGCAGTATTTT.

The table lists this clonotype with a few counts. The chain links TRBV5-1 to TRBJ1-4, with D tentatively TRBD1 (5 bases). CDR3 size: 17 residues. V shed 3 bases and J shed 0 bases, with 15 bases lying between them. The germline gives CDR1 SGHRS, CDR2 YFSETQ. CDR3 sequence reads: CASSSAGRGTTNEKLFF. The DNA for the CDR3 is TGCGCCAGCAGCTCTGCGGGTCGGGGGACAACTAATGAAAAACTGTTTTTT.

In this sample, this clonotype turned up a few times. The J gene is TRBJ2-1, the V gene TRBV7-2, with D possibly being TRBD1 or TRBD2 (6 bases each). CDR3 length equals 15 residues. Trimming took 5 bases from V and 6 from J, leaving 17 bases between them. Germline V gene data show CDR1 as SGHTA and CDR2 as FQGNSA. CDR3 bases: TGTGCCAGCAGCAGAGAAGGGGGGCGTATCAATGAGCAGTTCTTC. It encodes CASSREGGRINEQFF.

The gene calls are TRBV7-2 and TRBJ2-7, with D hard to call. Germline loops: CDR1 SGHTA, CDR2 FQGNSA. With 5 bases removed from V and 2 bases from J, the gap between germline ends came to 7 bases. The CDR3 totals 12 residues. CDR3 region: CASSKDPYEQYF. The DNA for the CDR3 is TGTGCCAGCAGCAAAGACCCCTACGAGCAGTACTTC.

The chain joins TRBV28 to TRBJ1-2; 7 positions agree with TRBD1. V trimming: 6 bases; J trimming: 8 bases; junction bases outside the gene matches: 15. Germline V gene lookup returns CDR1 MDHEN and CDR2 SYDVKM. This CDR3 has 15 residues. The CDR3 DNA follows: TGTGCCAGCAGCTACTACAGCAGCGGAGGGGGCGGCTACACCTTC. Its protein is CASSYYSSGGGGYTF.

In nucleotides, the CDR3 is TGCAGTGCTGTAACAGGGGGCGCGGCAGATACGCAGTATTTT. Translated: CSAVTGGAADTQYF. This sequence joins TRBV20-1 and TRBJ2-3; TRBD1 matches at 9 bases. The germline CDR1 and CDR2 sequences are DFQATT and SNEGSKA (reference sequence). V dropped 5 bases and J dropped 4; count of bases not matched to a gene: 7. The CDR3 runs 14 residues.

This chain connects TRBV5-1 to TRBJ2-7, with 11 bases aligning to TRBD1. The CDR3 sequence is 14 residues long. J gave up 7 bases and V 3 bases, and 6 bases lay outside the gene matches. Germline loops: CDR1 SGHRS, CDR2 YFSETQ. CDR3 amino acids: CASSSWDRGGEQYF. In nucleotides, the CDR3 is TGCGCCAGCAGCTCGTGGGACAGGGGGGGAGAGCAGTACTTC.

This chain uses TRBV7-2 with TRBJ2-5; unclear D gene. The CDR3 is 14 residues long. Trimming cost V 1 base and J 2 bases, with 8 bases left between them. CDR1 is SGHTA and CDR2 is FQGNSA in the germline V gene. CDR3 coding DNA: TGTGCCAGCAGCTTAGAGCGCTATCAAGAGACCCAGTACTTC. The encoded protein is CASSLERYQETQYF. Drawing the rest from reference TRBV7-2 and TRBJ2-5, the complete variable domain is GAGVSQSPSNKVTEKGKDVELRCDPISGHTALYWYRQSLGQGLEFLIYFQGNSAPDKSGLPSDRFSAERTGGSVSTLTIQRTQQEDSAVYLCASSLERYQETQYFGPGTRLLVL.

This clonotype was seen only a few times. V and J are TRBV7-2 and TRBJ2-7; D is unclear. The CDR3 covers 13 residues. The V gene lost 5 bases and the J gene lost 1 base, with 9 bases spanning the gap. Germline CDR1 is SGHTA and CDR2 is FQGNSA. The CDR3 sequence is CASSPRWSYEQYF. As DNA, the CDR3 is TGTGCCAGCAGCCCGCGGTGGTCCTACGAGCAGTACTTC. The entire variable domain, with the rest obtained from reference TRBV7-2 and TRBJ2-7, is as follows: GAGVSQSPSNKVTEKGKDVELRCDPISGHTALYWYRQSLGQGLEFLIYFQGNSAPDKSGLPSDRFSAERTGGSVSTLTIQRTQQEDSAVYLCASSPRWSYEQYFGPGTRLTVT.

The rearrangement uses TRBV5-1 and TRBJ1-1; TRBD1 matches at 10 bases. CDR3 length: 15 amino acids. The V gene's germline CDR1 is SGHRS and CDR2 YFSETQ. V was pared by 2 bases and J by 4 bases, with 5 bases of the junction left unmatched. CDR3 DNA sequence: TGCGCCAGCAGCTTCTGGACAGGGGGGGGCACTGAAGCTTTCTTT. This sequence encodes CASSFWTGGGTEAFF.

This clonotype was seen at least ten times. The chain has TRBV27 and TRBJ2-3; D is perhaps TRBD1 or TRBD2 (7 bases each). CDR1 and CDR2 from the germline V gene are MNHEY and SMNVEV (reference sequence). This CDR3 has 17 amino acids. The V end lost 2 bases, the J end lost 8 bases, and 23 bases lay between the germline ends. DNA for the CDR3: TGTGCCAGCAGTTTACCAGCACAGGGGAGGGGAGGTGGTACGCAGTATTTT. Translating gives CASSLPAQGRGGGTQYF.

The chain carries TRBV4-3 and TRBJ2-3; possible D gene TRBD1, 6 bases. Trimming pared 4 bases from V and 6 bases from J, leaving 20 bases between. The CDR3 is made up of 16 amino acids. The germline V gene encodes CDR1 LGHNA and CDR2 YSLEER. The chain's CDR3 is CASSPKGVTPGDTQYF. The DNA of the CDR3 is TGCGCCAGCAGCCCTAAGGGGGTAACACCCGGGGATACGCAGTATTTT.

The chain combines TRBV7-2 with TRBJ1-6; 7 bases are a match to TRBD1. There are 15 residues in the CDR3. V lost 2 bases and J lost 13; bases outside the gene matches: 11. The germline gives CDR1 SGHTA, CDR2 FQGNSA. The CDR3: CASSLFGQELVPLHF. DNA of the CDR3: TGTGCCAGCAGCTTATTCGGACAGGAATTAGTTCCCCTCCACTTT.

The rearrangement uses TRBV4-2 and TRBJ2-1, with TRBD1 matching 7 bases. Germline CDR1 reads LGHNA; CDR2 reads YNFKEQ. CDR3 length: 15 amino acids. V was pared by 0 bases and J by 10 bases, with 9 bases of the junction left unmatched. CDR3 nucleotide sequence: TGTGCCAGCAGCCAAGAGACAGGGACGCTCTTGGAGCAGTTCTTC. Protein product: CASSQETGTLLEQFF.

This clonotype was detected many times. V usage is TRBV20-1 and J usage is TRBJ2-7, with D perhaps assigned TRBD1 or TRBD2 (5 bases each). Germline loops: CDR1 DFQATT, CDR2 SNEGSKA (reference sequence). The CDR3 totals 11 residues. Deletions cut 5 bases from V and 8 bases from J, with 13 bases between. Here the CDR3 reads CSAASLGQQYF. CDR3 coding DNA: TGCAGTGCTGCCTCACTGGGACAGCAGTACTTC.

A few counts support this clonotype. The chain has TRBV11-2 and TRBJ2-5; D unresolved. There are 16 residues in the CDR3. Germline V gives CDR1 SGHAT, CDR2 FQNNGV. The V and J ends lost 0 bases and 2 bases respectively, with 13 bases between them. CDR3 DNA: TGTGCCAGCAGCTTAGAGAACCCACACCCTCAAGAGACCCAGTACTTC. This encodes CASSLENPHPQETQYF.

The table lists this clonotype with many counts. V and J are TRBV12-3 or TRBV12-4 and TRBJ2-1; 7 nucleotides line up with TRBD1. The CDR3 is 13 amino acids. J lost 5 bases, V lost 6 bases, and 4 bases had no gene match. Written as DNA, the CDR3 is TGTGCCAGCAGCCGGGACAGCAACAATGAGCAGTTCTTC. Translating it yields CASSRDSNNEQFF.

In this sample, this clonotype turned up a few times. The chain joins TRBV7-6 to TRBJ2-3; possible D gene TRBD2, 5 bases. Trimming cost V 5 bases and J 2 bases, with 14 bases left between them. CDR3 length: 15 amino acids. Germline V gene data show CDR1 as SGHVS and CDR2 as FNYEAQ. The CDR3 here is CASSHTSFDTDTQYF. CDR3 bases: TGTGCCAGCAGCCATACTAGTTTTGACACAGATACGCAGTATTTT.

This clonotype has ten or more counts. The CDR3 spells CASSLDAGVRTGELFF. The CDR3 DNA is TGCGCCAGCAGCTTGGATGCGGGAGTTCGCACCGGGGAGCTGTTTTTT. The chain couples TRBV5-1 to TRBJ2-2; the match to TRBD2 covers 7 bases. V gave up 0 bases and J gave up 4 bases; unmatched junction bases: 6. Germline-derived CDR1 and CDR2 are SGHRS and YFSETQ. This CDR3 has 16 amino acids.

J is TRBJ2-5 and V is TRBV5-1; 8 nucleotides align to TRBD2. From germline, CDR1 is SGHRS and CDR2 YFSETQ. This CDR3 comprises 15 residues. With V trimmed by 8 bases and J by 1 base, 10 bases remained unmatched. CDR3 in amino acids: CASRSGSVLQETQYF. The CDR3 region has the DNA TGCGCCAGTAGGAGCGGGAGTGTGCTCCAAGAGACCCAGTACTTC.

This clonotype was counted between two and nine times. The genes are TRBV27 and TRBJ2-5; no firm D call. The CDR3 spans 13 residues. V shed 6 bases and J shed 7 bases, with 15 bases lying between them. Germline V gene sequence: CDR1 MNHEY, CDR2 SMNVEV (reference sequence). CDR3 bases: TGTGCCAGCAGCTCGGCCAGCATCGGGACCCAGTACTTC. Its translation is CASSSASIGTQYF.

The chain uses TRBV5-4 and TRBJ2-4, with 8 positions matching TRBD2. Germline CDR1 and CDR2: SGHNT and YYREEE (reference sequence). V shed 4 bases and J 1 base; nucleotides not matched to a gene: 4. The CDR3 sequence is 15 residues long. CDR3 residues: CASSPAGVAKNIQYF. The CDR3 DNA reads as TGTGCCAGCAGCCCAGCGGGAGTGGCCAAAAACATTCAGTACTTC.

The chain links TRBV19 to TRBJ2-1, with D uncertain. The ends were cut back, 6 bases at V and 0 bases at J, with 15 bases in the middle. The CDR3 is 16 amino acids. Per germline, CDR1 LNHDA and CDR2 SQIVND (reference sequence). Here the CDR3 DNA reads TGTGCCAGTAGAGTGGGTACCCAGAGCTCCTACAATGAGCAGTTCTTC. This sequence encodes CASRVGTQSSYNEQFF.

The genes are TRBV25-1 and TRBJ1-2; D is unresolved. The CDR3 sequence is 15 residues long. V lost 5 bases, J lost 4 bases, and 17 bases lay in between. The germline CDR1 and CDR2 sequences are MGHDK and SYGVNS. The CDR3 coding sequence is TGTGCCAGCAGTCCCCCTGGAGTCCAGATCTATGGCTACACCTTC. It is translated as CASSPPGVQIYGYTF.

Points on this clonotype: This may be a read error: a much more frequent sequence differs by one nucleotide. This chain uses TRBV7-8 with TRBJ2-1; 7 bases agree with TRBD2. The CDR3 extends over 15 amino acids. Germline lookup yields CDR1 SGHVS and CDR2 FQNEAQ. Here the CDR3 reads CASSLGSGYYNERFF. The CDR3 DNA reads TGTGCCAGCAGCTTAGGTAGCGGGTATTACAATGAGCGGTTCTTC.